This T cell receptor beta chain was sequenced in a study of T cell changes during pregnancy in multiple sclerosis. Clones were read by immunoSEQ multiplex PCR, and TCRdb kept only the in-frame ones, dropping some. The repertoire holds some 81,000 clones, under 95% seen once, with 2.6% in the top ten. CDR1 is SGHRS, CDR2 YFSETQ, per germline. V was pared by 4 bases and J by 8 bases, with 8 bases of the junction left unmatched. The CDR3 has 14 residues. Sequencing was performed on peripheral blood, taken after pregnancy. This clonotype was sampled from a female donor in good health, enrolled as a control in a pregnancy study. The chain carries TRBV5-1 and TRBJ2-1; TRBD2 agrees at 8 bases. This CDR3 is CASSPGTSGHEQFF. CDR3 nucleotides: TGCGCCAGCAGCCCAGGGACTAGTGGGCATGAGCAGTTCTTC.